This paragraph covers one T cell receptor (beta chain) sequence. Antigen: not known. The table came from immunoSEQ multiplex PCR; TCRdb's copy has only in-frame clones and leaves some out. The sample shows some 120,000 clones, over 75% of them seen only once. This record comes from a study of T cell responses to AZD1222 COVID-19 vaccine. Overall study findings and caveats: It was only five to seven AZD1222 recipients who were seropositive at baseline. Repertoires were obtained solely post-peak T cell response.

V lost 1 base and J lost 7; bases outside the gene matches: 7. Germline-derived CDR1 and CDR2 are SNHLY and FYNNEI. The CDR3 is 15 residues long. This receptor was identified in an adult in good health. The specimen was peripheral blood, collected on day 0 of AZD1222 vaccination. J is TRBJ2-4 and V is TRBV2, with 7 bases aligning to TRBD1. The CDR3 sequence is CASSEGQGLSNIQYF. The CDR3 DNA reads as TGTGCCAGCAGTGAAGGACAGGGTTTATCGAACATTCAGTACTTC.